This passage covers 9 T cell receptor beta chains from one sample sequenced in a study of cytomegalovirus exposure and HLA in healthy donors. The PCR employed 60 Vbeta primers together with 13 Jbeta primers. Libraries were prepared by immunoSEQ multiplex PCR; TCRdb keeps only in-frame clonotypes and omits some of them. This sample carries 140,000 or so clones, 60% to 80% of them seen once, and the ten largest clones take 1.5% to 2%. Sequenced input: PBMCs. The receptors were sampled from a woman aged 30 to 39 in good health and CMV-seronegative.

The chain recombines TRBV5-4 with TRBJ2-3, with D possibly being TRBD2 (5 bases). The germline V and J ends were trimmed by 4 bases and 5 bases, with 11 bases remaining between them. The CDR3 is 13 residues long. Germline values: CDR1 SGHNT, CDR2 YYREEE (reference sequence). The CDR3, as DNA: TGTGCCAGCAGCCCCCCCGGAGGAGATACGCAGTATTTT. This sequence encodes CASSPPGGDTQYF.

In regard to this clone: This sample also contains other DNA sequences that code for the same CDR3. The CDR3 spells CASSPGSSGNTIYF. CDR3 in DNA: TGTGCCAGCAGTCCGGGGAGCTCTGGAAACACCATATATTTT. The chain employs TRBV6-5 and TRBJ1-3; D call uncertain. V dropped 5 bases and J dropped 0 bases, with 8 bases sitting between them. The CDR3 totals 14 residues. Germline V gene data show CDR1 as MNHEY and CDR2 as SVGAGI.

This rearrangement joins TRBV9 to TRBJ2-1; TRBD1 matches at 10 bases. There are 15 residues in the CDR3. Germline CDR1 is SGDLS and CDR2 is YYNGEE. The V and J ends lost 3 bases and 6 bases, in that order; junction bases with no gene match: 6. The CDR3 sequence: CASSAWTGGPNEQFF. As DNA, the CDR3 is TGTGCCAGCAGCGCCTGGACAGGGGGGCCCAATGAGCAGTTCTTC.

The genes are TRBV6-6 and TRBJ1-5; no reliable D call. CDR3 length: 14 amino acids. With 4 bases removed from V and 6 bases from J, the gap between germline ends came to 13 bases. Germline CDR1 MNHNY, CDR2 SVGAGI (reference sequence). The CDR3 region is CASSSKTESQPQHF. DNA for the CDR3: TGTGCCAGCAGTTCGAAGACGGAGAGTCAGCCCCAGCATTTT.

The V call is TRBV29-1, the J call TRBJ2-7; a weak D match, TRBD2 (5 bases). Trimming removed 5 bases at V and 3 bases at J, with 14 bases between. Germline loops: CDR1 SQVTM, CDR2 ANQGSEA. This CDR3 contains 13 residues. The DNA for the CDR3 is TGCAGCGTTTCGGAGATCGAGGGCTACGAGCAGTACTTC. This codes for CSVSEIEGYEQYF.

In regard to this clone: The junction departs from the called germline gene at one end, perhaps through a read error. The J gene is TRBJ1-2, the V gene TRBV6-1, with D possibly matching TRBD1 (6 bases). The germline V gene has CDR1 MNHNS and CDR2 SASEGT. The CDR3 has 16 residues. The DNA for the CDR3 is TGTACCAGCAGTGCAGGAATGGGAGGGGGTAACTATGGCTACACCTTC. Residues: CTSSAGMGGGNYGYTF.

The chain couples TRBV14 to TRBJ1-1; TRBD1 matches 7 bases. V was pared by 2 bases and J by 1 base, with 4 bases of the junction left unmatched. The CDR3 has 15 residues. Germline V gene data show CDR1 as SGHDN and CDR2 as FVKESK. CDR3 loop: CASSQRQGTNTEAFF. The CDR3 DNA is TGTGCCAGCAGCCAAAGACAGGGCACGAACACTGAAGCTTTCTTT.

Only a few counts were recorded for this clone. The chain is built from TRBV10-3 and TRBJ2-3; a weak D match, TRBD1 (6 bases). The V gene lost 2 bases and the J gene lost 2 bases, with 8 bases spanning the gap. CDR3 length: 14 amino acids. The germline V gene has CDR1 ENHRY and CDR2 SYGVKD. CDR3: CAISEGDNTDTQYF. In nucleotides, the CDR3 is TGTGCCATCAGTGAGGGGGACAACACAGATACGCAGTATTTT.

This clone has only a few counts. This chain connects TRBV19 to TRBJ1-2, with D hard to call. Trimming took off 3 bases at V and 4 bases at J, with 18 bases between the two ends. CDR1 LNHDA and CDR2 SQIVND come from the germline V gene (reference sequence). This CDR3 is built from 16 residues. The DNA of the CDR3 is TGTGCCAGTAGTATTCGTCCGGATTTAGAGGCCTATGGCTACACCTTC. This encodes CASSIRPDLEAYGYTF.